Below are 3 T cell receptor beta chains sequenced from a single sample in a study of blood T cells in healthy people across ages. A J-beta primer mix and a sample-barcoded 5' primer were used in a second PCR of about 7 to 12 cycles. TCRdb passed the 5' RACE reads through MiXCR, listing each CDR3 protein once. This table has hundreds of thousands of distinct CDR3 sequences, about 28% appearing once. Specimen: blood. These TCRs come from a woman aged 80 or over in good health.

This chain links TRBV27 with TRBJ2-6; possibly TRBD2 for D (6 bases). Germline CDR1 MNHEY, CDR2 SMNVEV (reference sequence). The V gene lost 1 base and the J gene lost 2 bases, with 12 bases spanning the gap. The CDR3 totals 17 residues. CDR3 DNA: TGTGCCAGCAGTTTATGGGGTGGGGAGGCTGGGGCCAACGTCCTGACTTTC. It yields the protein CASSLWGGEAGANVLTF. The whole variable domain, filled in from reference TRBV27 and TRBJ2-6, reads EAQVTQNPRYLITVTGKKLTVTCSQNMNHEYMSWYRQDPGLGLRQIYYSMNVEVTDKGDVPEGYKVSRKEKRNFPLILESPSPNQTSLYFCASSLWGGEAGANVLTFGAGSRLTVL.

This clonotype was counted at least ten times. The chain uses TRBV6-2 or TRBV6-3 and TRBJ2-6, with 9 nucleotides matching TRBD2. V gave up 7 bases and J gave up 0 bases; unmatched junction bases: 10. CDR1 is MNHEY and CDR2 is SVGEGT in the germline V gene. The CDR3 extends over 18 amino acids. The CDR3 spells CASINKLAGISGANVLTF. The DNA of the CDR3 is TGTGCCAGCATTAACAAACTAGCGGGCATCTCTGGGGCCAACGTCCTGACTTTC.

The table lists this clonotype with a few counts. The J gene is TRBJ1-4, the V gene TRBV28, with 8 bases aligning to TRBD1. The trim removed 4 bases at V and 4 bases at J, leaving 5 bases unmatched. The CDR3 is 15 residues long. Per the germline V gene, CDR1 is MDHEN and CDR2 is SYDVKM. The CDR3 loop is CASSSWTGFNEKLFF. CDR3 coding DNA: TGTGCCAGCAGTTCTTGGACAGGGTTTAATGAAAAACTGTTTTTT.